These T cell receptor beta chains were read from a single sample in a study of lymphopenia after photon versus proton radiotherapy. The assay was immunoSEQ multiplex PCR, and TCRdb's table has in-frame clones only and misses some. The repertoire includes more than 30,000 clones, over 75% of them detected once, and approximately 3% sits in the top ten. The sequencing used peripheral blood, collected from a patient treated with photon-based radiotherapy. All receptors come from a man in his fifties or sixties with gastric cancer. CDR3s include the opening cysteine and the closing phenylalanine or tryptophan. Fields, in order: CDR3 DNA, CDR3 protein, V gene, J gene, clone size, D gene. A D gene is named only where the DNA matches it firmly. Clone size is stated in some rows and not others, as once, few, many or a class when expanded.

TGTGCCAGCAGCGCCCCCCCGGGCGACGGTTCGCAGTATTTT	CASSAPPGDGSQYF	TRBV9	TRBJ2-3	NA	NA
TGTGCCAGCAGTGACACAGGGAAAACCTACAATGAGCAGTTCTTC	CASSDTGKTYNEQFF	TRBV6-1	TRBJ2-1	NA	NA
TGTGCCAGCAGCCGGTCAACTAGCGAAAGGGAGACCCAGTACTTC	CASSRSTSERETQYF	TRBV5-4	TRBJ2-5	NA	TRBD2
TGTGCCAGTACTTGGCGGACCGGTGGTTCCGAAGCTTTCTTT	CASTWRTGGSEAFF	TRBV19	TRBJ1-1	NA	NA
TGTGCCAGCAGCTCCGGACTAGCGGGAGGGAGCACAGATACGCAGTATTTT	CASSSGLAGGSTDTQYF	TRBV7-3	TRBJ2-3	NA	TRBD2
TGTGCCAGCAGCGTGGTCCGGTCGCTAGCGGGAGGAAATGAGCAGTTCTTC	CASSVVRSLAGGNEQFF	TRBV9	TRBJ2-1	NA	TRBD2
TGTGCCAGCAGCTTAGCAGGTCGGAGGACAGACTCCTACAATGAGCAGTTCTTC	CASSLAGRRTDSYNEQFF	TRBV7-9	TRBJ2-1	NA	NA
TGCGCCAGCAGCTTGGGGGACAGGGGAGGAGAGGAAAAACTGTTTTTT	CASSLGDRGGEEKLFF	TRBV5-1	TRBJ1-4	NA	TRBD1
TGTGCCAGCTCACCCTCCGGGACTAGCGGGAGCACTGAGCAGTTCTTC	CASSPSGTSGSTEQFF	TRBV18	TRBJ2-1	NA	TRBD2
TGTGCCAGCTCACCAGACTATGAGCAGTTCTTC	CASSPDYEQFF	TRBV18	TRBJ2-1	once	NA
TGTGCCAGCAGTGAAGCCCCGATGGGAAATCAGCCCCAGCATTTT	CASSEAPMGNQPQHF	TRBV6-1	TRBJ1-5	NA	NA
TGTGCCAGCAGCGTTACTAGCGGGGGAGCCAAAAACATTCAGTACTTC	CASSVTSGGAKNIQYF	TRBV11-2	TRBJ2-4	NA	TRBD2
TGTGCCAGCAGTTACGCAGGTGGTAGCAATCAGCCCCAGCATTTT	CASSYAGGSNQPQHF	TRBV6-5	TRBJ1-5	NA	NA
TGTGCCAGCAGCTTAGCCGAGGCGTCGTACTTC	CASSLAEASYF	TRBV11-2	TRBJ2-7	NA	NA
TGTGCCAGCAGTGGCACCCGACAGGGTGGAGTGAATGGCTACACCTTC	CASSGTRQGGVNGYTF	TRBV27	TRBJ1-2	NA	TRBD1
TGTGCCAGCAGACCGCTTAGGCTTGGCACAGATACGCAGTATTTT	CASRPLRLGTDTQYF	TRBV11-2	TRBJ2-3	once	NA
TGTGCTAGTGGTTTGGTACCGGAATCTGAAGCTTTCTTT	CASGLVPESEAFF	TRBV12-5	TRBJ1-1	NA	NA